This TCR beta chain stems from a study of Ad26.COV2.S vaccination and SARS-CoV-2 variants. The study, taken as a whole, reports: The TCR breadth and depth analyses may have produced an underestimate of total T cell responses.

The table came from immunoSEQ multiplex PCR; TCRdb's copy has only in-frame clones and leaves some out. The sample holds roughly 380,000 clones, around 90% seen once. Trimming took 0 bases from V and 10 from J, leaving 15 bases between them. The V gene's germline CDR1 is SGHVS and CDR2 FNYEAQ. The CDR3 is 14 residues long. Of note for this clone: Its target is not known.

The J gene is TRBJ1-2, the V gene TRBV7-6; D gene uncertain. Source: peripheral blood, taken after recovery from COVID-19. The receptor's source is a human donor who had recovered from COVID-19. CDR3 amino acids: CASSLAVGHPLYTF. The CDR3 nucleotides are TGTGCCAGCAGCTTAGCCGTTGGGCATCCTCTCTACACCTTC.